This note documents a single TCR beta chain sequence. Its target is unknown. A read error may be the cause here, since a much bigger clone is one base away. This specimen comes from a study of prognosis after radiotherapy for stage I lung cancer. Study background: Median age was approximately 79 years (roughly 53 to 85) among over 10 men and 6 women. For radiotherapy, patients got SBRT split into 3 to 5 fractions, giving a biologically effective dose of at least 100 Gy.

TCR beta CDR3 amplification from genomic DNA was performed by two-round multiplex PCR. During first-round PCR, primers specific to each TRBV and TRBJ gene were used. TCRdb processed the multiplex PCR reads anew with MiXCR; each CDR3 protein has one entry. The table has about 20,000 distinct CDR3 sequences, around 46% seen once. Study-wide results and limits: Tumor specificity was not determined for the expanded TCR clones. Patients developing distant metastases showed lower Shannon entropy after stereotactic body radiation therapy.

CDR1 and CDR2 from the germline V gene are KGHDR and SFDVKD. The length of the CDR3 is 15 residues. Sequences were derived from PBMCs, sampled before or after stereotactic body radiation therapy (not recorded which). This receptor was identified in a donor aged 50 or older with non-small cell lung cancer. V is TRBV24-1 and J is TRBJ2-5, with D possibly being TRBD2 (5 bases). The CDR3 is CANSDPIAGAETQYF. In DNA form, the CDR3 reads TGTGCCAACAGTGACCCCATCGCGGGTGCAGAGACCCAGTACTTC.